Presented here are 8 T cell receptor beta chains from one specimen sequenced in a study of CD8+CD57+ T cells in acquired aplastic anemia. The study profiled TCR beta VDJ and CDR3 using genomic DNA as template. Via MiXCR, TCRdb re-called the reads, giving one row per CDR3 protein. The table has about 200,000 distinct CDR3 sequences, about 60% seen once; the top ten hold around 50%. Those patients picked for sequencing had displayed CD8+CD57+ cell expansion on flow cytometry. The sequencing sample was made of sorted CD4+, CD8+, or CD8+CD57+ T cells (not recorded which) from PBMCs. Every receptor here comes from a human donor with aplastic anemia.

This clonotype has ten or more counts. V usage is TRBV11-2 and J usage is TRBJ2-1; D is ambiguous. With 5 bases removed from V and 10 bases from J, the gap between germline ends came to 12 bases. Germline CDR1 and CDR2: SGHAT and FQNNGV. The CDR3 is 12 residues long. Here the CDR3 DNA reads TGTGCCAGCAGCCCGACGGAGCCGGAGCAGTTCTTC. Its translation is CASSPTEPEQFF.

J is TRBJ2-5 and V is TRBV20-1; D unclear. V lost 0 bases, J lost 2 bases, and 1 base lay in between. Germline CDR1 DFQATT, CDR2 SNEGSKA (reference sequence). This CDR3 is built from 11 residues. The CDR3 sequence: CSAREQETQYF. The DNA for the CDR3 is TGCAGTGCTAGAGAACAAGAGACCCAGTACTTC.

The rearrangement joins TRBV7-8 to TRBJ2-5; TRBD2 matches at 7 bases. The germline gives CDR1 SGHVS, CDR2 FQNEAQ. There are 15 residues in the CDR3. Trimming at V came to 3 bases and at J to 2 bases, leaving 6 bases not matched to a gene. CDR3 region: CASSFAAGPQETQYF. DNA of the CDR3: TGTGCCAGCAGCTTTGCAGCGGGGCCGCAAGAGACCCAGTACTTC.

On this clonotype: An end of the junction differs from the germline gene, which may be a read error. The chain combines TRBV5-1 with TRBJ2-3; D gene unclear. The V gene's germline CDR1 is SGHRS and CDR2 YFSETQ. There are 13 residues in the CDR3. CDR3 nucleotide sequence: TGTGCCAGCAGTCTAGTTCTCACAGATACGCAGTATTTT. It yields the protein CASSLVLTDTQYF.

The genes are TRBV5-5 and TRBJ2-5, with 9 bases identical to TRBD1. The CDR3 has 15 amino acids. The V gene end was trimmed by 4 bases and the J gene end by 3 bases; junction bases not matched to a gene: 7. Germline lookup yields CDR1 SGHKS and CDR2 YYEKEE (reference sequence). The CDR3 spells CASSRGTGSKETQYF. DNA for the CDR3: TGTGCCAGCAGCCGGGGGACAGGGTCAAAAGAGACCCAGTACTTC.

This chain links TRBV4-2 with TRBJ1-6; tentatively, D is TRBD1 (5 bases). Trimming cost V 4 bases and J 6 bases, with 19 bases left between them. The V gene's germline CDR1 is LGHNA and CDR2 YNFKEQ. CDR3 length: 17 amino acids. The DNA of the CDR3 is TGTGCCAGCAGCCTTCGACTACAGGAGAAAGTTAATTCACCCCTCCACTTT. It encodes CASSLRLQEKVNSPLHF.

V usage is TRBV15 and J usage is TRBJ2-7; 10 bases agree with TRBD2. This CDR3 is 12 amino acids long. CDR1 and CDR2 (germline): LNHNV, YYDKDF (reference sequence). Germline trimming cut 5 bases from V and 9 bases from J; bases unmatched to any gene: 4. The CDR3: CATSGSGGGQYF. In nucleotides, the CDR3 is TGTGCCACCAGCGGAAGCGGGGGGGGGCAGTACTTC.

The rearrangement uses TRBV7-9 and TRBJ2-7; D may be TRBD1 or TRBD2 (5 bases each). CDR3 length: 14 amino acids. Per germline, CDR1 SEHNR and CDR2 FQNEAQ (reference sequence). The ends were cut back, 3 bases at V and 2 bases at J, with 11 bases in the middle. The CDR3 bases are TGTGCCAGCAGCTTTTATTCGGGGCCCTACGAGCAGTACTTC. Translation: CASSFYSGPYEQYF.